A selection of T cell receptor beta chains follows, all from one sample in a study of blood T cell repertoires in COVID-19. Sequencing was performed with immunoSEQ multiplex PCR; in TCRdb, only in-frame clones are kept and a portion is missing. There are roughly 38,000 clones in the sample; 80% to 90% occur only once, and 9% to 10% lies in the top ten. The material sequenced was peripheral blood. The receptor set was obtained from a man aged 55 to 70 in a cohort sampled during active COVID-19. Each CDR3 is given with its conserved first and last residue. D genes are given only for firm matches. Expanded clones get a size class; other rows say once, few or many, or leave the size out.

V	J	size	D	DNA	CDR3
TRBV21-1	TRBJ2-3	.	.	TGTGCCAGCAGCAAAGGGCGCCAGCGGACTAGCGGGACAGATACGCAGTATTTT	CASSKGRQRTSGTDTQYF
TRBV5-8	TRBJ1-1	.	TRBD1	TGTGCCAGCAGCTTCTTGACAGGGGTAACTGAAGCTTTCTTT	CASSFLTGVTEAFF
TRBV18	TRBJ1-4	.	TRBD1	TGTGCCAGCTCACCCTCCGGGACAGCGAATGAAAAACTGTTTTTT	CASSPSGTANEKLFF
TRBV11-2	TRBJ2-2	.	.	TGTGCCAGCAGCTTAGATTCAGGGTTGGGCACCGGGGAGCTGTTTTTT	CASSLDSGLGTGELFF
TRBV5-1	TRBJ2-7	.	TRBD1	TGCGCCAGCAGCTTGATTGGACAGGGTATCGACGAGCAGTACTTC	CASSLIGQGIDEQYF
TRBV27	TRBJ1-5	.	.	TGTGCCAGCAGTTTATCATTTCCCCCGGGACAGCCCCAGCATTTT	CASSLSFPPGQPQHF
TRBV9	TRBJ1-4	.	.	TGTGCCAGCAGCCGACGTTGGGGGGAAGATGAAAAACTGTTTTTT	CASSRRWGEDEKLFF
TRBV24-1	TRBJ1-1	.	TRBD1	TGTGCCACCAGTGGACAGGGGGCCACTGAAGCTTTCTTT	CATSGQGATEAFF
TRBV10-1	TRBJ2-1	.	TRBD2	TGCGCCAGCAGTTCGGGGCTAGCGGGAATCAATGAGCAGTTCTTC	CASSSGLAGINEQFF
TRBV28	TRBJ1-2	.	.	TGTGCCAGCAGCATGGAACCAGGATTCGGCTACACCTTC	CASSMEPGFGYTF
TRBV19	TRBJ2-3	.	TRBD2	TGTGCCAGCGGGACTACTAGCACAGATACGCAGTATTTT	CASGTTSTDTQYF
TRBV7-9	TRBJ2-5	few	.	TGTGCCAGCAGCCCGGCGGAAGAGACCCAGTACTTC	CASSPAEETQYF
TRBV30	TRBJ2-2	.	.	TGTGCCTGGAGTTGGAGGAACACCGGGGAGCTGTTTTTT	CAWSWRNTGELFF
TRBV12-3/TRBV12-4	TRBJ2-1	.	TRBD2	TGTGCCAGCTTCGGGAGGGGCAGCGAGCAGTTCTTC	CASFGRGSEQFF
TRBV5-1	TRBJ2-7	.	TRBD2	TGCGCCAGCAGCTTGGAAGTTGCTAGCGGGAGCCACGAGCAGTACTTC	CASSLEVASGSHEQYF
TRBV9	TRBJ2-7	medium-sized	TRBD2	TGTGCCAGCAGCTCGGGACTAGCTAACTACGAGCAGTACTTC	CASSSGLANYEQYF
TRBV24-1	TRBJ2-5	.	.	TGTGCCACCAGTGCCGTAGGGGCGTACGAGACCCAGTACTTC	CATSAVGAYETQYF
TRBV6-5	TRBJ2-3	.	TRBD2	TGTGCCAGCAGGGGACTAGCGGGGGCTAGGGATACGCAGTATTTT	CASRGLAGARDTQYF
TRBV11-1	TRBJ2-2	.	TRBD2	TGTGCCAGCAGCTTAGATCTAGCGGGGGCCGGGGAGCTGTTTTTT	CASSLDLAGAGELFF
TRBV5-8	TRBJ1-1	.	.	TGTGCCAGCAGCTTGGACAGGCGGAACACTGAAGCTTTCTTT	CASSLDRRNTEAFF
TRBV2	TRBJ1-2	.	TRBD1	TGTGCCAGCAGTGAAGTAAAGGGGGCTGGAGGCTACACCTTC	CASSEVKGAGGYTF
TRBV7-9	TRBJ1-1	.	.	TGTGCCAGCAGCTTGGGGGGTGGTACTGAAGCTTTCTTT	CASSLGGGTEAFF
TRBV6-2/TRBV6-3	TRBJ1-5	.	TRBD1	TGTGCCAGCAGTGGGGGACAGGGGCGTCAGCCCCAGCATTTT	CASSGGQGRQPQHF
TRBV14	TRBJ2-1	.	.	TGTGCCAGCAGCCAGGTTCCACGGGCTGGGGCCCTCTTC	CASSQVPRAGALF
TRBV15	TRBJ2-7	.	.	TGTGCCACCAGCAGTGGTAGGACAGTTTTCTACGAGCAGTACTTC	CATSSGRTVFYEQYF
TRBV18	TRBJ2-7	.	TRBD2	TGTGCCAGCTCACCTGGACTAGCGGGGGGTTCCTACGAGCAGTACTTC	CASSPGLAGGSYEQYF
TRBV6-5	TRBJ2-5	once	.	TGTGCCAGCAGAGGACAGAGCATTCAAGAGACCCAGTACTTC	CASRGQSIQETQYF
TRBV28	TRBJ2-7	.	.	TGTGCAATCGGACAGCCCTCCTACGAGCAGTACTTC	CAIGQPSYEQYF
TRBV5-1	TRBJ1-1	.	.	TGCGCCAGCAGCTTGGGAAGGGGTGCGAACACTGAAGCTTTCTTT	CASSLGRGANTEAFF
TRBV6-5	TRBJ1-2	once	.	TGTGCCAGCAGTTACGAGGTATCGGGAAGCTATGGCTACACCTTC	CASSYEVSGSYGYTF
TRBV10-2	TRBJ1-4	.	.	TGCGCCAGCAGTGAGGCAGCAACTAATGAAAAACTGTTTTTT	CASSEAATNEKLFF
TRBV5-5	TRBJ1-5	.	.	TGTGCCAGCAGCTTGACTCAGGGTAGTATTCAGCCCCCGCATTTT	CASSLTQGSIQPPHF
TRBV11-1	TRBJ2-7	once	TRBD2	TGTGCCAGCACCCCTAGCGGATCCTACGAGCAGTACTTC	CASTPSGSYEQYF
TRBV5-4	TRBJ2-1	.	.	TGTGCCAGCAGCTTGGTTGGTAGCGTGAATGAGCAGTTCTTC	CASSLVGSVNEQFF
TRBV10-2	TRBJ2-7	.	.	TGCGCCAGCAGGGACGAGCTGGGGCAGATCTCCTACGAGCAGTACTTC	CASRDELGQISYEQYF
TRBV4-1	TRBJ1-2	once	.	TGCGCCAGCAGCCAGGGGGCGGGAGTGGGCCTTAACTATGGCTACACCTTC	CASSQGAGVGLNYGYTF
TRBV9	TRBJ2-3	once	.	TGTGCCAGCAGCGTATGGGGGGTAAGATCAGATACGCAGTATTTT	CASSVWGVRSDTQYF
TRBV27	TRBJ1-1	.	.	TGTGCCAGCAGTTCCCCTTCGGGGGGTGCTGAAGCTTTCTTT	CASSSPSGGAEAFF
TRBV19	TRBJ1-2	.	.	TGTGCCAGTAGTCCGGACGGGGTCTATGGCTACACCTTC	CASSPDGVYGYTF
TRBV27	TRBJ2-2	few	TRBD2	TGTGCCAGCAGTCTTAGGCTAGCGGGAACCGGGGAGCTGTTTTTT	CASSLRLAGTGELFF
TRBV6-5	TRBJ2-7	.	TRBD2	TGTGCCAGCAAATTCGGGACTACCTACGAGCAGTACTTC	CASKFGTTYEQYF
TRBV7-2	TRBJ1-6	.	.	TGTGCCAGCAGCTTAGGACAGTTTAATTCACCCCTCCACTTT	CASSLGQFNSPLHF
TRBV11-2	TRBJ2-7	.	.	TGTGCCAGCAGCCCCCCACTACCAAAAGAATACGAGCAGTACTTC	CASSPPLPKEYEQYF
TRBV5-6	TRBJ2-7	few	.	TGTGCCAGCAGCTTGACTCCCCTTCCCTCCTACGAGCAGTACTTC	CASSLTPLPSYEQYF
TRBV30	TRBJ1-5	.	.	TGTGCCTGGAGTGTGGGGGCGGATCAGCCCCAGCATTTT	CAWSVGADQPQHF
TRBV7-9	TRBJ2-7	.	TRBD1	TGTGCCAGCAGGCCGACAGGGTCCCACGAGCAGTACTTC	CASRPTGSHEQYF
TRBV9	TRBJ2-7	.	TRBD1	TGTGCCAGCAGCGGAAGCCACGACGACAGGGCAAGCTACGAGCAGTACTTC	CASSGSHDDRASYEQYF
TRBV28	TRBJ2-7	few	.	TGTGCCAGCAGACAGGCTATATCCTACGAGCAGTACTTC	CASRQAISYEQYF
TRBV7-8	TRBJ1-6	.	.	TGTGCCAGCAGCTTAGACCCGGCTAGCTCCTATAATTCACCCCTCCACTTT	CASSLDPASSYNSPLHF
TRBV28	TRBJ2-1	.	TRBD1	TGTGCCAGCACCTCCCCGGGACAGAGCAATGAGCAGTTCTTC	CASTSPGQSNEQFF
TRBV6-5	TRBJ2-7	.	TRBD2	TGTGCCAGCAGACAACTAGCGGGATATACCTACGAGCAGTACTTC	CASRQLAGYTYEQYF
TRBV14	TRBJ1-3	.	TRBD1	TGTGCCAGCAGCCAAGATCGGGGGACAGGGGTCTCAGGAAACACCATATATTTT	CASSQDRGTGVSGNTIYF
TRBV29-1	TRBJ2-7	.	TRBD1	TGCAGCGTCGATCCGGGACAGGGTTACGAGCAGTACTTC	CSVDPGQGYEQYF
TRBV27	TRBJ2-5	few	TRBD1	TGTGCCAGCAGGGGACAGAATATAGAGACCCAGTACTTC	CASRGQNIETQYF
TRBV28	TRBJ1-1	.	TRBD1	TGTGCCAGCAGTCCGACACCCGGGACAGGTAACACTGAAGCTTTCTTT	CASSPTPGTGNTEAFF